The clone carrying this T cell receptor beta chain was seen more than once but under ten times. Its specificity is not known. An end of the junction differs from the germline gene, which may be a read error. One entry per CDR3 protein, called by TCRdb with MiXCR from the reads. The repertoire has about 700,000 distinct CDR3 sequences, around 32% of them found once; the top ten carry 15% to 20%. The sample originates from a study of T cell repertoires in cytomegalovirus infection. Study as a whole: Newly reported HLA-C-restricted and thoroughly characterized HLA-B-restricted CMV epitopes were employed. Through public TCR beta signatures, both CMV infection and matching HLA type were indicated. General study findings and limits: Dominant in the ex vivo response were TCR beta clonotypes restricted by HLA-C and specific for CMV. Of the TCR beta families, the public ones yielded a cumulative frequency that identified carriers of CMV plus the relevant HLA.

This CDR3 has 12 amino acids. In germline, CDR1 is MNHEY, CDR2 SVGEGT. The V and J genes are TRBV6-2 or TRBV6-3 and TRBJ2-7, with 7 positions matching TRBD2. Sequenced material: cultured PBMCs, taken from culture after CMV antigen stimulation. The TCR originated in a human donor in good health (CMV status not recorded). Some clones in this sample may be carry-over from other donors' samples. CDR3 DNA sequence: TGTGCCAGCAGTTACGGGGGACTAAGAGGTTGGTTC. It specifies CASSYGGLRGWF.